A single sample is the source of the 14 T cell receptor beta chains below, sequenced in a study of control samples from healthy donors and cancer patients. Sequencing was performed with immunoSEQ multiplex PCR; in TCRdb, only in-frame clones are kept and a portion is missing. There are over 150,000 clones in the sample; roughly 92% occur only once, and about 1.4% lies in the top ten. Sequenced sample: blood. The receptor source for this set is a man aged 25 to 40 in good health.

The chain combines TRBV6-6 with TRBJ1-2; TRBD1 matches at 8 bases. Germline trimming cut 7 bases from V and 5 bases from J; bases unmatched to any gene: 9. The CDR3 runs to 14 residues. The germline CDR1 and CDR2 sequences are MNHNY and SVGAGI (reference sequence). The CDR3 DNA reads TGTGCCAGCATCCAGGACAGGGTTGAATATGGCTACACCTTC. Amino acid sequence: CASIQDRVEYGYTF.

The chain has TRBV27 and TRBJ2-1; no definite D call. Germline V gene lookup returns CDR1 MNHEY and CDR2 SMNVEV (reference sequence). Trimming pared 5 bases from V and 4 bases from J, leaving 21 bases between. The CDR3 runs 17 residues. The CDR3 sequence is CASSPRTPSLQYNEQFF. Here the CDR3 DNA reads TGTGCCAGCAGTCCAAGGACCCCTTCCTTACAATACAATGAGCAGTTCTTC.

The rearrangement uses TRBV24-1 and TRBJ1-5, with a weak D call TRBD1 (6 bases). CDR1 KGHDR and CDR2 SFDVKD come from the germline V gene. The CDR3 is 15 residues long. V was clipped by 7 bases and J by 3 bases, with 15 bases between them. For the CDR3, the DNA is TGTGCCACCAGACTGGGGGGGGCGGACAATCAGCCCCAGCATTTT. Translating gives CATRLGGADNQPQHF.

This chain links TRBV7-2 with TRBJ2-5; the D is unclear. The germline gives CDR1 SGHTA, CDR2 FQGNSA. The CDR3 loop spans 16 amino acids. V dropped 3 bases and J dropped 2 bases, with 16 bases sitting between them. The CDR3 protein is CASSFRQADGQETQYF. The CDR3 nucleotides are TGTGCCAGCAGCTTCCGGCAGGCCGATGGGCAAGAGACCCAGTACTTC.

J is TRBJ2-1 and V is TRBV27; 7 bases line up with TRBD2. Germline V lookup: CDR1 MNHEY, CDR2 SMNVEV (reference sequence). With V trimmed by 5 bases and J by 6 bases, 13 bases remained unmatched. This CDR3 region has 16 residues. The CDR3 here is CASSPSTTSSGNEQFF. The CDR3 DNA reads TGTGCCAGCAGTCCATCCACGACTAGCTCAGGCAATGAGCAGTTCTTC.

The V gene is TRBV5-1, the J gene TRBJ2-3; unclear D gene. From germline, CDR1 is SGHRS and CDR2 YFSETQ. Between the trimmed V and J ends, which lost 3 bases and 2 bases, there was a span of 1 base. The CDR3 covers 11 residues. The CDR3 coding sequence is TGCGCCAGCAGCTCCACAGATACGCAGTATTTT. Its translation is CASSSTDTQYF. Combining the CDR3 with reference TRBV5-1 and TRBJ2-3 gives the whole variable domain KAGVTQTPRYLIKTRGQQVTLSCSPISGHRSVSWYQQTPGQGLQFLFEYFSETQRNKGNFPGRFSGRQFSNSRSEMNVSTLELGDSALYLCASSSTDTQYFGPGTRLTVL.

This chain links TRBV7-9 with TRBJ1-2, with D perhaps matching TRBD1 (6 bases). CDR1 is SEHNR, CDR2 FQNEAQ, per germline (reference sequence). This CDR3 region has 15 residues. Between the trimmed V and J ends, which lost 4 bases and 4 bases, there was a span of 16 bases. CDR3 residues: CASSSEQGGGYGYTF. CDR3 DNA: TGTGCCAGCAGCTCCGAACAGGGTGGAGGCTATGGCTACACCTTC.

The chain links TRBV20-1 to TRBJ2-7; D not resolved. Germline V gene data show CDR1 as DFQATT and CDR2 as SNEGSKA (reference sequence). V shed 6 bases and J shed 11 bases, with 11 bases lying between them. The CDR3 covers 9 residues. In nucleotides, the CDR3 is TGCAGTGCCCGTAACAGTGAGTACTTC. This encodes CSARNSEYF.

The chain couples TRBV9 to TRBJ2-1, with D maybe TRBD1 (6 bases). CDR3 size: 19 residues. V shed 0 bases and J shed 0 bases, with 19 bases lying between them. Per germline, CDR1 SGDLS and CDR2 YYNGEE. CDR3 sequence: CASSVDVRGSGPSYNEQFF. The CDR3 DNA reads as TGTGCCAGCAGCGTAGACGTCAGGGGATCGGGGCCCTCCTACAATGAGCAGTTCTTC.

V and J are TRBV12-5 and TRBJ2-7, with 7 nucleotides matching TRBD1. CDR1 and CDR2 from the germline V gene are LGHNT and FRNRAP. CDR3 length equals 13 residues. J was trimmed by 5 bases and V by 3 bases; bases with no gene match: 4. The CDR3 DNA reads TGTGCTAGTGGTTTCCGGACAGGAGACGAGCAGTACTTC. Protein product: CASGFRTGDEQYF.

CDR3 amino acids: CASSSGTGGLGEAFF. CDR3 in DNA: TGTGCCAGCAGCTCCGGGACAGGGGGTCTGGGTGAAGCTTTCTTT. The rearrangement joins TRBV11-1 to TRBJ1-1; 11 bases fit TRBD1. With 4 bases clipped from V and 7 bases from J, the junction kept 8 bases outside the gene matches. The V gene's germline CDR1 is SGHAT and CDR2 FQDESV (reference sequence). There are 15 residues in the CDR3.

The chain links TRBV19 to TRBJ2-2; D not certain. V lost 4 bases, J lost 6 bases, and 12 bases lay in between. There are 14 residues in the CDR3. CDR1 and CDR2 from the germline V gene are LNHDA and SQIVND (reference sequence). CDR3 region: CASSNYLGSGELFF. CDR3 coding DNA: TGTGCCAGTAGTAATTATCTGGGATCCGGGGAGCTGTTTTTT. Supplemented by reference TRBV19 and TRBJ2-2, the full variable domain reads DGGITQSPKYLFRKEGQNVTLSCEQNLNHDAMYWYRQDPGQGLRLIYYSQIVNDFQKGDIAEGYSVSREKKESFPLTVTSAQKNPTAFYLCASSNYLGSGELFFGEGSRLTVL.

This clone was seen only a few times. This rearrangement joins TRBV3-1 (or the pseudogene TRBV3-2) to TRBJ1-3; D not resolved. The germline V gene has CDR1 LGHDT and CDR2 YNNKEL (reference sequence). The CDR3 contains 13 residues. Trimming left V 1 base short and J 3 bases short, with 4 bases between. CDR3: CASSQGVGNTIYF. The DNA of the CDR3 is TGTGCCAGCAGCCAAGGGGTTGGAAACACCATATATTTT.

This chain joins TRBV7-6 and TRBJ1-2, with 9 positions matching TRBD1. This CDR3 region has 14 residues. The germline gives CDR1 SGHVS, CDR2 FNYEAQ. Trimming removed 5 bases from V and 8 bases from J; junction bases left unmatched: 9. CDR3 coding DNA: TGTGCCAGCAGCGCCCGGACAGGGGAAGAGGGCTACACCTTC. Protein sequence: CASSARTGEEGYTF.